Described below is a single T cell receptor (beta chain) sequence and its context. This CDR3 is built from 16 residues. After removal of 10 bases from V and 3 bases from J, the junction contained 15 bases not matched to a gene. Germline lookup yields CDR1 LGHDT and CDR2 YNNKEL (reference sequence). This sample is drawn from a study of T-cell reconstitution after alpha-beta-depleted transplantation in children. For TCRbeta, the library was prepared with unique molecular identifiers. TCRdb called the PCR reads again in MiXCR, with one record for every CDR3 protein. Found here are about 310,000 distinct CDR3 sequences, 23% of them singletons; the top ten hold about 10%.

The source of this sequence is a male patient under 18 who had a stem cell transplant for acute lymphoblastic leukemia, so the T cells may come from the graft donor. The source material was PBMCs, mostly from graft donor cells, sampled 180 days after TCRalphabeta/CD19-depleted stem cell transplant. J is TRBJ2-7 and V is TRBV3-1; 10 bases align to TRBD2. This CDR3 is CATPGAGLAMVYEQYF. The CDR3 DNA reads TGTGCCACGCCCGGGGCGGGACTAGCGATGGTCTACGAGCAGTACTTC.